What follows are 2 T cell receptor beta chains derived from one specimen sequenced in a study of T cell responses to AZD1222 COVID-19 vaccine. Assay used: immunoSEQ multiplex PCR; TCRdb lists only in-frame clones, some missing. The table lists some 150,000 clones, about 93% of them singletons. The sample here was peripheral blood, taken on day 0 of MenACWY control vaccination. Receptors were obtained from an adult in good health.

The chain is built from TRBV29-1 and TRBJ2-5; weak D call: TRBD1 (6 bases). Germline V gives CDR1 SQVTM, CDR2 ANQGSEA. Trimming stripped 6 bases from V and 5 bases from J, with 10 bases between. CDR3 length: 11 residues. The CDR3 DNA reads as TGCAGCGTCTGGACAGAGGAGACCCAGTACTTC. It codes for CSVWTEETQYF.

This chain connects TRBV10-2 to TRBJ1-6, with unresolved D. From germline, CDR1 is WSHSY and CDR2 SAAADI. The CDR3 has 13 residues. V lost 5 bases to trimming and J lost 6 bases, with 8 bases between them. CDR3 coding DNA: TGCGCCAGCAGTCCAGGCCCTAATTCACCCCTCCACTTT. Encoded protein: CASSPGPNSPLHF.